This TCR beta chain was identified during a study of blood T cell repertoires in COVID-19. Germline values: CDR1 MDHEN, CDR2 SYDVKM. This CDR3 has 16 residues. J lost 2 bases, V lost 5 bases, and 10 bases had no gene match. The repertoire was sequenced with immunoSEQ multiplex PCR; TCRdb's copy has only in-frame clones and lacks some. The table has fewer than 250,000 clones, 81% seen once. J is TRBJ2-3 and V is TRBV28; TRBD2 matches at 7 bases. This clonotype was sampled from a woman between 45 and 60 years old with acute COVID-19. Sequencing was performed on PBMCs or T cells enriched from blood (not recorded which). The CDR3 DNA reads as TGTGCCAGCAGTCCCGCGTCGGCGGGGGACACAGATACGCAGTATTTT. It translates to CASSPASAGDTDTQYF.